The 5 T cell receptor beta chains below come from one sample, sequenced in a study of Graves' ophthalmopathy and Graves' hyperthyroidism. Amplification of the TCR beta CDR3 regions used RNA transcripts (as template). Following a first-round RT-PCR that used HTBI primers, a second-round multiplex PCR was carried out. TCRdb re-analysed the multiplex PCR reads in MiXCR, keeping a single row per CDR3 protein. The data contain approximately 210,000 distinct CDR3 sequences, around a fifth of them singletons. Input material: peripheral blood. Receptor source: a woman aged 45 to 65 with Graves' ophthalmopathy.

This clonotype came up many times. The chain uses TRBV4-2 and TRBJ2-6, with 10 bases identical to TRBD1. Germline lookup yields CDR1 LGHNA and CDR2 YNFKEQ. CDR3 length: 17 residues. Trimming took 7 bases from V and 1 from J; bases not matched to a gene: 7. The CDR3 loop reads CASTAGTGVSGANVLTF. CDR3 coding DNA: TGTGCCAGCACCGCCGGGACAGGGGTTTCTGGGGCCAACGTCCTGACTTTC.

The V gene is TRBV6-1, the J gene TRBJ1-2, with 7 bases fitting TRBD1. This CDR3 comprises 13 residues. The germline CDR1 and CDR2 sequences are MNHNS and SASEGT. V shed 6 bases, J shed 6 bases, and the junction held 7 bases outside the gene matches. The CDR3 reads CASSRGQADGYTF. In DNA, the CDR3 is TGTGCCAGCAGCCGTGGACAGGCTGATGGCTACACCTTC.

This clonotype occurred many times. The genes are TRBV9 and TRBJ2-5; TRBD2 might be the D (6 bases). Germline loops: CDR1 SGDLS, CDR2 YYNGEE. Trimming took 2 bases from V and 5 from J, leaving 10 bases between them. The CDR3 is made up of 13 amino acids. The CDR3: CASSVSAGETQYF. DNA of the CDR3: TGTGCCAGCAGCGTTTCCGCGGGGGAGACCCAGTACTTC.

The chain uses TRBV28 and TRBJ2-7; 7 bases are a match to TRBD2. The CDR3 consists of 18 residues. Unmatched junction bases numbered 21, after V lost 7 bases and J lost 3 bases. Germline V CDR1 and CDR2: MDHEN, SYDVKM. The CDR3 loop is CASILGGWGWMRIYEQYF. CDR3 DNA sequence: TGTGCCAGCATCTTGGGAGGGTGGGGATGGATGAGGATCTACGAGCAGTACTTC.

This clonotype was seen at least ten times. The rearrangement links TRBV19 to TRBJ1-1; D might be TRBD1 (5 bases). CDR1 and CDR2 from the germline V gene are LNHDA and SQIVND (reference sequence). Trimming took 2 bases from V and 7 from J, leaving 8 bases between them. The CDR3 spans 12 residues. This CDR3 is CASSIRGSEAFF. CDR3 nucleotide sequence: TGTGCCAGTAGTATACGGGGGAGTGAAGCTTTCTTT.